There are a few counts of the clone carrying this T cell receptor (beta chain). Its antigen is undetermined. This entry is derived from a study of post-analysis software for immune sequencing data. Background on the study: Disease trajectories encompassed relapsing-remitting, secondary progressive and progressive-relapsing multiple sclerosis.

Germline V gives CDR1 SGHAT, CDR2 FQDESV (reference sequence). The CDR3 sequence is 14 residues long. Deletions cut 6 bases from V and 1 base from J, with 12 bases between. Study findings and constraints: Patients used roughly five TRBV segments, including TRBV5-6, TRBV5-1 and TRBV20-1, more often than controls. The study found significantly lower normalized Chao1 diversity in multiple sclerosis patients than in controls. Under F measure analysis, samples from one preparation batch co-clustered strongly.

cDNA libraries for TCR beta contained unique molecular identifiers. A single record per CDR3 protein comes from TCRdb applying MiXCR to the PCR reads. The repertoire holds 750,000 to 950,000 distinct CDR3 sequences, approximately 53% seen once, with around 4.5% in the top ten. The chain links TRBV11-1 to TRBJ2-5; D gene uncertain. The sample comprised blood. This receptor was taken from a girl between 5 and 17 years old with multiple sclerosis. The CDR3 region has the DNA TGTGCCAGCAGGGGCCTGGCGCGCCAAGAGACCCAGTACTTC. Translation: CASRGLARQETQYF.